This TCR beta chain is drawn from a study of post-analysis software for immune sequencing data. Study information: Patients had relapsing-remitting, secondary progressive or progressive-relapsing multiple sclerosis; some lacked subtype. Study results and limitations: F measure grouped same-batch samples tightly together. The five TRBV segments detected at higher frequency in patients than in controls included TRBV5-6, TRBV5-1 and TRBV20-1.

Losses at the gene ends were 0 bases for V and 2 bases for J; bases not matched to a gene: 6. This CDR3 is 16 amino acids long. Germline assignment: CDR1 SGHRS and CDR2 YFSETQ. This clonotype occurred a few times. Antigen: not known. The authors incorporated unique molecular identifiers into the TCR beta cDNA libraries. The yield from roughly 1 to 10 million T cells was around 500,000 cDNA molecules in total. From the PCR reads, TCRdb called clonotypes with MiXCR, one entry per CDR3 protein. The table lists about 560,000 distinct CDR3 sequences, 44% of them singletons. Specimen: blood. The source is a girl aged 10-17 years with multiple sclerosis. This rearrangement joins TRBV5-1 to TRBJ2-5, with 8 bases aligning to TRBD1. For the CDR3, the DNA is TGCGCCAGCAGCTTGGGGACAGGGATCACACAAGAGACCCAGTACTTC. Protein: CASSLGTGITQETQYF.